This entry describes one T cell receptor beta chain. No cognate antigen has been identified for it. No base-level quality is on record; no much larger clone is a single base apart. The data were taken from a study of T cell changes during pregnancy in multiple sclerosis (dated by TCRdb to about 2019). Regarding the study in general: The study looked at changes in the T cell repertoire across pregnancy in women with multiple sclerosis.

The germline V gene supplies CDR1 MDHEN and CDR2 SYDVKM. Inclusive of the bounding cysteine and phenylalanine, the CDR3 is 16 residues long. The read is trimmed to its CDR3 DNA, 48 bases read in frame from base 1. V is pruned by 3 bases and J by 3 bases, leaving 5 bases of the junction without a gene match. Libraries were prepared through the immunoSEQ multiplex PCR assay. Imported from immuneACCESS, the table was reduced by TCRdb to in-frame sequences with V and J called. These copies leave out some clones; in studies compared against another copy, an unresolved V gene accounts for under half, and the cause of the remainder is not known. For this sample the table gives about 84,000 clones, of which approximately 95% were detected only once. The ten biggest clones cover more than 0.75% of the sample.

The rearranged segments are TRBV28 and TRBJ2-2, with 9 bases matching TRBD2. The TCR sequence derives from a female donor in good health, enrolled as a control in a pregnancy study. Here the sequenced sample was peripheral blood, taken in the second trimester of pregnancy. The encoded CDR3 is CASSLSGGRDTGELFF. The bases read TGTGCCAGCAGTTTGAGCGGGGGGCGCGACACCGGGGAGCTGTTTTTT.